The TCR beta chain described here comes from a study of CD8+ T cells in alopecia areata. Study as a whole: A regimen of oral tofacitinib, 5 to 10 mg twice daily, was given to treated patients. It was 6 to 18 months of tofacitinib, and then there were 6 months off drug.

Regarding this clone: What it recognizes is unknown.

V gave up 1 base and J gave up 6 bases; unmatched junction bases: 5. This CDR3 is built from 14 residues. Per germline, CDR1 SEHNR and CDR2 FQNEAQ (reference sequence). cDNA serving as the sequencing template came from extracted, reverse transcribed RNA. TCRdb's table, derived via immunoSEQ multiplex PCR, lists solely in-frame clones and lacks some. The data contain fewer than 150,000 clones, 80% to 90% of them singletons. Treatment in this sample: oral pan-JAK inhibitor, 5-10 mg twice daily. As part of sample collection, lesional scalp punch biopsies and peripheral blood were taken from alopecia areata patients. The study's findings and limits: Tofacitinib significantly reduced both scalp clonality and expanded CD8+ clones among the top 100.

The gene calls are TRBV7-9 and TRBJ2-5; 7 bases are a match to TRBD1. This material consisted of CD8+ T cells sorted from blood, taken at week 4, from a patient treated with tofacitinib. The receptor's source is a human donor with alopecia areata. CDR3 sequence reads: CASSLGQGGQTQYF. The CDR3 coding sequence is TGTGCCAGCAGCTTAGGACAGGGTGGGCAGACCCAGTACTTC.